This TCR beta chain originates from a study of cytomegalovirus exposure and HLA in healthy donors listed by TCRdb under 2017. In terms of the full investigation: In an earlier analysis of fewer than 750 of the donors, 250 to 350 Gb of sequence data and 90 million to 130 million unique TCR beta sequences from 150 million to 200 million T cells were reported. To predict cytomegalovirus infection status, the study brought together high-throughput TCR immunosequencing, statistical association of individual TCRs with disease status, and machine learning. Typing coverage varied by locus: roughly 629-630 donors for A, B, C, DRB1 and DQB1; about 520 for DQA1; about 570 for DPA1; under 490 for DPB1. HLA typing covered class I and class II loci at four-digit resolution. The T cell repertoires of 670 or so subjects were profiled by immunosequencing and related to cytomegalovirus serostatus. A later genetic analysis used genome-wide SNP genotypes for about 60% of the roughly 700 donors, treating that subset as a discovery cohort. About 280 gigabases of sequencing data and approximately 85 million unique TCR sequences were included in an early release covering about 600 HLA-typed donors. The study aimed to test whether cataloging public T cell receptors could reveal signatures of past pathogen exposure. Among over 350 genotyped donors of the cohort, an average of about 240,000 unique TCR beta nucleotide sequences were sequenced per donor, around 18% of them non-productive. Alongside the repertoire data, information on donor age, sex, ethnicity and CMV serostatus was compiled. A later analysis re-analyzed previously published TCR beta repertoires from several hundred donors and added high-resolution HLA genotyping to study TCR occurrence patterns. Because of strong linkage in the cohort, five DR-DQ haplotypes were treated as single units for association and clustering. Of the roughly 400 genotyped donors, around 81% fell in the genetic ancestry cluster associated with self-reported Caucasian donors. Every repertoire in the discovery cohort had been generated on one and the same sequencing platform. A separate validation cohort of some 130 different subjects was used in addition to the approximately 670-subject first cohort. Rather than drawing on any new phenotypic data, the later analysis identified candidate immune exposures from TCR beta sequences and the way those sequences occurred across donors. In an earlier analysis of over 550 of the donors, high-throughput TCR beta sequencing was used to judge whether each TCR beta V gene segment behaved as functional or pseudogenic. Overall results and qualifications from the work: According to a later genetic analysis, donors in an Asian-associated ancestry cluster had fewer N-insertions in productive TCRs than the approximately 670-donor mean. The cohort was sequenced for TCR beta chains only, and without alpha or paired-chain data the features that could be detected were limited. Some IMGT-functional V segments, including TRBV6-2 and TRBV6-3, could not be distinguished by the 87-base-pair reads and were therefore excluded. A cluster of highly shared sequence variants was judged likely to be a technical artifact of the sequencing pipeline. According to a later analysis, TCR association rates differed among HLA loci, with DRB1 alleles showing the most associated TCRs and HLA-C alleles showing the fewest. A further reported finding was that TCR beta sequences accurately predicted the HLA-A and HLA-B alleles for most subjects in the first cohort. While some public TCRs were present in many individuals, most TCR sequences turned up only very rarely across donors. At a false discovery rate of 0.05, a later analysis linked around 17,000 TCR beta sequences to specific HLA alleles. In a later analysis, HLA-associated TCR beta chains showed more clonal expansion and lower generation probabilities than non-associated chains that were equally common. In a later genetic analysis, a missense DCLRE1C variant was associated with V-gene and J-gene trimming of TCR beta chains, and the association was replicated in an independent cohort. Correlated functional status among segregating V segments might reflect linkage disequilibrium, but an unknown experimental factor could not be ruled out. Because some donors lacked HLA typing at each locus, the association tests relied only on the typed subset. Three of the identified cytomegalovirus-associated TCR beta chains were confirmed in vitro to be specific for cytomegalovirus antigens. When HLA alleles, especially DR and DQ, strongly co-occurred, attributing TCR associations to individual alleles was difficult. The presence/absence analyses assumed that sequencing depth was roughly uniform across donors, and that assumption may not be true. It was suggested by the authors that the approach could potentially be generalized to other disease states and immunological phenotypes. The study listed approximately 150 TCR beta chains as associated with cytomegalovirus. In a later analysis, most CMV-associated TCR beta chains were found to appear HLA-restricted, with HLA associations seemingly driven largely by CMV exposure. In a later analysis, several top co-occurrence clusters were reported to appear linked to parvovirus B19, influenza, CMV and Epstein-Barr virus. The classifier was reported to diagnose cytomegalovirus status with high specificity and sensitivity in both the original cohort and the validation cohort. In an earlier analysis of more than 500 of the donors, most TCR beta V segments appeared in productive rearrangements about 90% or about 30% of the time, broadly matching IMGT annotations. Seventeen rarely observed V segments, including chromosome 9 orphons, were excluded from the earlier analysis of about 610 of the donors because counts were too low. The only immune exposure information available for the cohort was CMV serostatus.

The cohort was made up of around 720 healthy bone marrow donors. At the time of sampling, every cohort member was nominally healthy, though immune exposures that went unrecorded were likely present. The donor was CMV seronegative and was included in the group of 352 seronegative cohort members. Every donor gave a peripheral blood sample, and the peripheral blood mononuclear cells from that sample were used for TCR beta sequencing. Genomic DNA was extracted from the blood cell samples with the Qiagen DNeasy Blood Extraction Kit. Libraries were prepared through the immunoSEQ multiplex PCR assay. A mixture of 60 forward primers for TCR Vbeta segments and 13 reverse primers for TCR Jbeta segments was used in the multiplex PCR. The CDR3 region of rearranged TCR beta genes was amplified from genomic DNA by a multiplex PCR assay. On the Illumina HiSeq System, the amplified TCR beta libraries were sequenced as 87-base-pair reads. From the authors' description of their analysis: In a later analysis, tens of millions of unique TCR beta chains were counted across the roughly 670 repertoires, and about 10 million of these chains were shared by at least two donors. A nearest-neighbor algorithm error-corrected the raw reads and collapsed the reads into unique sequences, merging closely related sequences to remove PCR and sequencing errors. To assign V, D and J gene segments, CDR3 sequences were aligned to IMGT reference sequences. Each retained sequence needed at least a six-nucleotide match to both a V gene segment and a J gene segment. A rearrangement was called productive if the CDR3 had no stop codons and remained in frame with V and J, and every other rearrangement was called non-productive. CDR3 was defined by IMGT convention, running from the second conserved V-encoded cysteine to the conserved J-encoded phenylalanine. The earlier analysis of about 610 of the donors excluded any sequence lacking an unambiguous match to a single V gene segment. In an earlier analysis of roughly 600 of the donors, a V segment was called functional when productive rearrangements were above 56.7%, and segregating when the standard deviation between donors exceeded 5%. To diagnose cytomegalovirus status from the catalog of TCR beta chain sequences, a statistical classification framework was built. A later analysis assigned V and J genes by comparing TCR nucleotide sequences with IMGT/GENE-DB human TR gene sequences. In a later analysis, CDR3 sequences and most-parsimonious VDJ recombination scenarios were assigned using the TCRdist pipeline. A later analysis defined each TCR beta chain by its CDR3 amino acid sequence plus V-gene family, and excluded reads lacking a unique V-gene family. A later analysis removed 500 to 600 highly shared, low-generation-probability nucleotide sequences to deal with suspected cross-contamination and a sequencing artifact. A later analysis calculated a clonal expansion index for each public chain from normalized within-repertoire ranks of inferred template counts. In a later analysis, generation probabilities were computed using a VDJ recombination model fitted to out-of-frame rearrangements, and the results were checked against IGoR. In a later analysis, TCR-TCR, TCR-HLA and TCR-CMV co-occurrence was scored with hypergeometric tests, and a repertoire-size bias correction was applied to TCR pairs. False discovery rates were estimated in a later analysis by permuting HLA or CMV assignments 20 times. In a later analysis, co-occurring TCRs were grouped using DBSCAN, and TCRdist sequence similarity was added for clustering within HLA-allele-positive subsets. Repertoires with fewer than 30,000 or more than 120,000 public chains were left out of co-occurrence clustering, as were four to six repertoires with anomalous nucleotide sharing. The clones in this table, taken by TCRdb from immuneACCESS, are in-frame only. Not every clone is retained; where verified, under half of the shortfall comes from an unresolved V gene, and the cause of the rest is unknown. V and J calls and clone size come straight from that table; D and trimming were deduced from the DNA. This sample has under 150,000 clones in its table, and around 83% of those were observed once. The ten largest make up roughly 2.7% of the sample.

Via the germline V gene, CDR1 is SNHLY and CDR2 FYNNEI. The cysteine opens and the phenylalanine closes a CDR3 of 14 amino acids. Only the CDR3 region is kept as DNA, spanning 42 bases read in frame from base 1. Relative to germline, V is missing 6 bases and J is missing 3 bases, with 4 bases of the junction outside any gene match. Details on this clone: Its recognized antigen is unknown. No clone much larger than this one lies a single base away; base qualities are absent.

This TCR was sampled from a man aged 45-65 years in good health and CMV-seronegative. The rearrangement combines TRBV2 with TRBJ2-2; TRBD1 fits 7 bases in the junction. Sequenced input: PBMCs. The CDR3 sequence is CASRDRAYTGELFF. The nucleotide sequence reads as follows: TGTGCCAGCAGAGACAGGGCATACACCGGGGAGCTGTTTTTT.